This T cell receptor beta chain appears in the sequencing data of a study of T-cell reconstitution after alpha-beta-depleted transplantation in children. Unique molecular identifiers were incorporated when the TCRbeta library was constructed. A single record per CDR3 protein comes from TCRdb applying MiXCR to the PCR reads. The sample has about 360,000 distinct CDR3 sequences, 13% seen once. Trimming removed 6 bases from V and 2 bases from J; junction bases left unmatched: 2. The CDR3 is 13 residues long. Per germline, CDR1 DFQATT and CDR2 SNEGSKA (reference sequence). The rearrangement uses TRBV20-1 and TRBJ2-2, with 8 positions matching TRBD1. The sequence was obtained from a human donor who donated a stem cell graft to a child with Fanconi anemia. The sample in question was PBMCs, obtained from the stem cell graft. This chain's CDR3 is CSADRGNTGELFF. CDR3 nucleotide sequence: TGCAGTGCCGACAGGGGTAACACCGGGGAGCTGTTTTTT.